The sequence of this T cell receptor beta chain was determined in a study of vaccination and CD4 T cells after COVID-19. In the study overall: Participants, all vaccine recipients, received two doses of either BNT162b2 or mRNA-1273. Diagnosis preceded the drawing of post-COVID samples by a median about 100 days (range 35 to 161). Culture controls were given either a CEFX pool, an HIV-1 Nef pool, or no peptide.

Treatment here: approximately 10-day PBMC culture with coronavirus spike peptide pools or control peptides (ViraFEST assay). Expansion of antigen-specific T cells with peptide pools by ViraFEST preceded sequencing of TCRs. Sequencing of DNA taken from cultured CD4+ T cells relied on the Oncomine TCR Beta short-read assay. One entry per CDR3 protein, called by TCRdb with MiXCR from the PCR reads. Of around 10,000 distinct CDR3 sequences listed, around 42% were seen once; the top ten hold around a third. This clonotype was detected a few times. The antigen remains unidentified. Input material: CD4+ T cells from blood, cultured in vitro. This clonotype originated in a human donor who had recovered from COVID-19.

The CDR3 spells CASSFSSLAGDNEQFF. CDR3 nucleotides: TGTGCCAGCAGTTTTAGTTCCCTAGCGGGGGACAATGAGCAGTTCTTC. J is TRBJ2-1 and V is TRBV12-3 or TRBV12-4; TRBD2 aligns across 10 bases. The CDR3 contains 16 residues. Trimming cost V 3 bases and J 5 bases; bases outside gene matches: 7.